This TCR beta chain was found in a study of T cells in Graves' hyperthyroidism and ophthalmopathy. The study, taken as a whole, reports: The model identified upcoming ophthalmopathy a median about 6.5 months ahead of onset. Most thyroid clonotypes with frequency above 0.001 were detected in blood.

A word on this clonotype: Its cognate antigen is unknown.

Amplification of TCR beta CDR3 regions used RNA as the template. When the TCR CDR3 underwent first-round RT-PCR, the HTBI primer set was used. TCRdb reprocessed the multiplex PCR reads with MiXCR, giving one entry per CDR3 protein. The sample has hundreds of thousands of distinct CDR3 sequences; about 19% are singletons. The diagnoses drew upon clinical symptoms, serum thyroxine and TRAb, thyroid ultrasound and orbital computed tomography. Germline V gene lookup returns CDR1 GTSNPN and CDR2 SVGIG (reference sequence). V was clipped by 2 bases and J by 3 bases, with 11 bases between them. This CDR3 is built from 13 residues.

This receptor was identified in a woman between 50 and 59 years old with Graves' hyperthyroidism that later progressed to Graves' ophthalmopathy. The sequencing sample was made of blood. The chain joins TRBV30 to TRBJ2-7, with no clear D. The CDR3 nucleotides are TGTGCCTGGAGTCGCGGAAACCTCTACGAGCAGTACTTC. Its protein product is CAWSRGNLYEQYF.